The 2 T cell receptor beta chains presented below share a single source sample, sequenced in a study of T cell changes during pregnancy in multiple sclerosis. Data came from immunoSEQ multiplex PCR; TCRdb stores just in-frame clones and leaves some out. This sample has approximately 44,000 clones; about 90% occur once, and the top ten carry approximately 0.5%. The sample in question was CD4+ T cells from peripheral blood mononuclear cells, obtained in the third trimester of pregnancy. Receptor source: a female donor with multiple sclerosis, enrolled in a pregnancy study.

The chain employs TRBV27 and TRBJ1-2; 8 nucleotides agree with TRBD1. The V segment lost 10 bases and the J segment 9 bases; nucleotides outside the gene matches: 10. Germline loops: CDR1 MNHEY, CDR2 SMNVEV (reference sequence). The CDR3 extends over 12 amino acids. The CDR3 coding sequence is TGTGCCACGGGACAGGTCGGGGGTCGCTACACCTTC. Translated, it gives CATGQVGGRYTF.

The chain is built from TRBV11-3 and TRBJ2-1; 9 bases match TRBD1. The CDR3 consists of 19 residues. V shed 5 bases, J shed 5 bases, and the junction held 19 bases outside the gene matches. Looked up from germline, CDR1 is SGHNT and CDR2 is YENEEA. The CDR3 sequence: CASSGTGGLAGSWHNEQFF. CDR3 DNA: TGTGCCAGCAGCGGAACAGGGGGCCTAGCAGGTAGCTGGCACAATGAGCAGTTCTTC.